Listed here are 10 T cell receptor beta chains from one sample, sequenced in a study of regulatory T cells in long-lasting Graves disease. Time point indicated: newly diagnosed GD, antithyroid drugs for less than 3 months. RNA from PBMCs was the source of the TCR library. Combining iRepertoire HTBI primers with Arm-PCR of CDR3 regions, the authors built TCR beta libraries. TCRdb ran MiXCR on the multiplex PCR reads and lists one entry per CDR3 protein. The sample shows approximately 360,000 distinct CDR3 sequences, around 11% of them seen only once. Another study also made use of these data, one on T cells in Graves' hyperthyroidism and ophthalmopathy.

Specimen: peripheral blood mononuclear cells (PBMCs), collected at new diagnosis, from a patient treated with antithyroid drugs. Receptors were obtained from a woman younger than 30 with Graves disease.

This clonotype was observed at least ten times. The gene calls are TRBV28 and TRBJ2-5; 8 bases are shared with TRBD1. V was clipped by 5 bases and J by 4 bases; unmatched bases: 9. The CDR3 spans 15 residues. Germline V lookup: CDR1 MDHEN, CDR2 SYDVKM. The CDR3 protein is CASSRTGRTRETQYF. The DNA of the CDR3 is TGTGCCAGCAGTCGGACAGGGAGGACAAGAGAGACCCAGTACTTC.

This clonotype occurred many times. V is TRBV7-2 and J is TRBJ2-3; tentative D call: TRBD2 (7 bases). Germline CDR1 is SGHTA and CDR2 is FQGNSA. The CDR3 loop spans 16 amino acids. V was shortened by 5 bases and J by 0 bases, with 15 bases between the two germline ends. The CDR3 reads CASSPWGGRSTDTQYF. The CDR3 region has the DNA TGTGCCAGCAGCCCCTGGGGGGGCCGAAGCACAGATACGCAGTATTTT.

V gene TRBV28 combines with J gene TRBJ2-1, with 11 bases lining up with TRBD2. From germline, CDR1 is MDHEN and CDR2 SYDVKM. Germline trimming cut 5 bases from V and 10 bases from J; bases unmatched to any gene: 10. This CDR3 region has 15 residues. The CDR3 loop reads CASSRTSGSSYEQFF. In DNA, the CDR3 is TGTGCCAGCAGTCGAACTAGCGGGAGCTCCTACGAGCAGTTCTTC.

CDR3 amino acids: CSASGRAGSYEQYF. The CDR3 DNA reads as TGCAGTGCTAGCGGGAGGGCCGGGTCCTACGAGCAGTACTTC. The rearrangement uses TRBV20-1 and TRBJ2-7, with 8 positions matching TRBD2. The CDR3 is 14 residues long. Germline lookup yields CDR1 DFQATT and CDR2 SNEGSKA (reference sequence). The trim removed 3 bases at V and 1 base at J, leaving 5 bases unmatched.

Concerning this clonotype itself: Since a far larger clone is one base different, this is likely a read error. The chain is built from TRBV27 and TRBJ1-1, with D unclear. Germline CDR1 is MNHEY and CDR2 is SMNVEV (reference sequence). This CDR3 spans 14 amino acids. The V end lost 6 bases, the J end lost 1 base, and 12 bases lay between the germline ends. CDR3 residues: CASSQSTENTEAFF. The CDR3 coding sequence is TGTGCCAGCAGCCAATCGACCGAGAACACTGAAGCTTTCTTT.

In its sample, this clonotype was seen many times. The gene calls are TRBV28 and TRBJ2-1; possible D gene TRBD1, 8 bases. Between the trimmed V and J ends, which lost 3 bases and 8 bases, there was a span of 23 bases. The CDR3 extends over 17 amino acids. Germline V lookup: CDR1 MDHEN, CDR2 SYDVKM. CDR3 protein: CASSFEKRDRYYHEQFF. CDR3 bases: TGTGCCAGCAGTTTTGAGAAGCGGGACAGGTATTATCATGAGCAGTTCTTC.

There are many counts of this clonotype. The V and J genes are TRBV24-1 and TRBJ2-1, with D possibly being TRBD2 (6 bases). This CDR3 contains 18 residues. Germline loops: CDR1 KGHDR, CDR2 SFDVKD. The V and J ends lost 6 bases and 0 bases respectively, with 20 bases between them. The CDR3 DNA follows: TGTGCCACCAGTCCGGGGACTTCACAGAAGGCCTCCTACAATGAGCAGTTCTTC. Translation: CATSPGTSQKASYNEQFF.

This clonotype showed up many times. The chain is built from TRBV19 and TRBJ1-2; D not certain. Trimming removed 9 bases from V and 4 bases from J, with 15 bases in between. Germline V gene sequence: CDR1 LNHDA, CDR2 SQIVND (reference sequence). The CDR3 covers 13 residues. The CDR3 nucleotides read TGTGCCAGCACCTCGGGGAGAACCTATGGCTACACCTTC. The encoded protein is CASTSGRTYGYTF.

The genes are TRBV7-3 and TRBJ2-1; D is unclear. Between the trimmed V and J ends, which lost 5 bases and 8 bases, there was a span of 13 bases. Germline CDR1 is SGHTA and CDR2 is FQGTGA. The CDR3 has 13 amino acids. The CDR3 sequence: CASSPTTRHEQFF. The CDR3 DNA is TGTGCCAGCAGCCCAACGACCAGGCATGAGCAGTTCTTC.

This clonotype was seen repeatedly, ten times or more. V is TRBV7-2 and J is TRBJ2-3; 8 nucleotides agree with TRBD1. This CDR3 region has 18 residues. Trimming removed 2 bases from V and 4 bases from J; junction bases left unmatched: 14. CDR1 and CDR2 (germline): SGHTA, FQGNSA. The CDR3 DNA reads TGTGCCAGCAGCTTAAACCTTGTCCCGGGACAGGCTTCAGATACGCAGTATTTT. This gives the protein CASSLNLVPGQASDTQYF.